This TCR beta chain was observed in a study of T cells in Graves' hyperthyroidism and ophthalmopathy. Regarding the study as a whole: Among clonotypes expanded in thyroid above 0.001, most were also found in blood. Model predictions of ophthalmopathy came a median about six months before onset.

Hyperthyroidism patients were newly diagnosed, had disease duration under 2 months, and were aged 18 to 65 years. This clonotype came up a few times. What it binds is not known. From RNA transcripts, TCR beta CDR3 regions were amplified. A first-round RT-PCR of the TCR CDR3 used the HTBI primer set. TCRdb redid the calling of the multiplex PCR reads with MiXCR, one entry per CDR3 protein. The sample contains 750,000 to 950,000 distinct CDR3 sequences, approximately 40% of which appear only once. The sample was blood. This TCR came from a man younger than 35 with Graves' hyperthyroidism.

The CDR3 here is CASQGGGRETQYF. The CDR3 nucleotides are TGTGCCAGCCAGGGGGGTGGCCGAGAGACCCAGTACTTC. J is TRBJ2-5 and V is TRBV2; perhaps TRBD1 as D (7 bases). Trimming shortened V by 8 bases and J by 4 bases, and 14 bases separated the two germline ends. Germline assignment: CDR1 SNHLY and CDR2 FYNNEI. This CDR3 contains 13 residues.